This TCR beta chain was sequenced during a study of graft-versus-host responses after intestinal transplantation. At the level of the study: Recipients across the board were started on anti-thymocyte globulin induction, then kept on tacrolimus and steroids for two to four years.

About this clone itself: Antigen unknown.

Whole-study results and caveats: Graft-versus-host to host-versus-graft clonal ratios in allografts were high in patients with graft-donor T cell macrochimerism.

TCRdb keeps only in-frame clones here, not all; method: immunoSEQ multiplex PCR. The sample holds about 100,000 clones, less than 90% seen once. This TCR came from a human donor who was the organ donor for an intestinal transplant. The sample in question was unstimulated CD4+ T cells sorted from spleen or lymph node cells, obtained before transplant.

DNA of the CDR3: TGTGCCAGCAGCTCCGGCCTTCCACTGGGCGGTGAGCAGTTCTTC. This gives the protein CASSSGLPLGGEQFF. The chain joins TRBV28 to TRBJ2-1; unclear D gene. CDR1 and CDR2 (germline): MDHEN, SYDVKM. Trimming cost V 6 bases and J 9 bases, with 21 bases left between them. The CDR3 consists of 15 residues.